These T cell receptor beta chains were read from a single sample in a study of cytomegalovirus exposure and HLA in healthy donors. Some clones are missing from TCRdb's copy, which holds only in-frame ones; the method was immunoSEQ multiplex PCR. The sample consists of 110,000 or so clones, just over 75% of them appearing once. Sequenced material: PBMCs. These receptors were obtained from a man between 35 and 55 years old in good health and CMV-seropositive. The conserved cysteine and the conserved F or W are not part of the CDR3 here. The D gene is left open where the match is weak.

TRBV21-1	-	TRBJ1-2	ASSWYDRDYGYT
TRBV27	TRBD1	TRBJ1-4	ASKLQGSNEKLF
TRBV19	-	TRBJ1-2	ASSLDSNFGYT
TRBV7-2	-	TRBJ2-1	ASSRLGLGGRGDEQF
TRBV2	-	TRBJ2-1	ASSEYGRDYNEQF
TRBV7-2	TRBD1	TRBJ1-2	ASTPQGGGYGYT
TRBV15	-	TRBJ1-4	ATSRPGGNEKLF
TRBV7-2	-	TRBJ1-6	ASSLGTGGASPLH
TRBV4-3	TRBD2	TRBJ2-1	ASSQKRGGGEQF
TRBV28	-	TRBJ1-2	ASSTAGGYGYT